These T cell receptor beta chains were read from a single sample in a study of metastatic and nonmetastatic thyroid tumors. Using MiXCR, TCRdb reanalyzed the PCR reads. The profile shows roughly 27,000 clones, 13% of them singletons. Material for sequencing was blood. The receptor set was obtained from a female donor with papillary thyroid cancer or a benign thyroid nodule (not recorded which). Some clones in this sample may be carry-over from other donors' samples. Each CDR3 is given with its conserved first and last residue. The D gene is left open where the match is weak. Only some rows state a clone size, as once, few, many or a class for expanded clones.

many . TRBJ2-3 TRBV3-1 TGTGCCAGCAGCCCCTTAGCCGGCACAGATACGCAGTATTTT CASSPLAGTDTQYF
many TRBD1 TRBJ1-3 TRBV28 TGTGCCAGCAGTTTATGGTCAGGGGGCCTGGGAAACACCATATATTTT CASSLWSGGLGNTIYF
medium-sized . TRBJ1-6 TRBV6-1 TGTGCCAGCAGTACAACACAGCGTAATTCACCCCTCCACTTT CASSTTQRNSPLHF
once . TRBJ2-7 TRBV11-2 TGTGCCAGCTCCTTGGACTGGACCTACGAGCAGTACTTC CASSLDWTYEQYF
many TRBD2 TRBJ2-5 TRBV24-1 TGTGCCACCAGTGATTTGGAGCGGGATCAAGAGACCCAGTACTTC CATSDLERDQETQYF
many TRBD1 TRBJ1-1 TRBV20-1 TGCAGTGCTAGACGGGCAGGGGGCGCGAGCACTGAAGCTTTCTTT CSARRAGGASTEAFF
. TRBD1 TRBJ2-7 TRBV20-1 TGCAGTGCTAGAGAACGCGACAGGGCCTACGAGCAGTACTTC CSARERDRAYEQYF
many TRBD2 TRBJ2-3 TRBV19 TGTGCCAGTAACCACCCCGGAGCGGGGTCTAGCACAGATACGCAGTATTTT CASNHPGAGSSTDTQYF
many TRBD2 TRBJ2-3 TRBV19 TGTGCCAGTAGTAGCGCGGGAGGGCTCGCAGATACGCAGTATTTT CASSSAGGLADTQYF
many . TRBJ1-1 TRBV15 TGTGCCACCAGCCTCCTAAAAGAGCTTGAAGCTTTCTTT CATSLLKELEAFF
. TRBD2 TRBJ2-3 TRBV6-4 TGTGCCATCAGTGAGGGACTAGCGACAGATACGCAGTACTTT CAISEGLATDTQYF
many . TRBJ1-4 TRBV7-9 TGTGCCAGCAGCCCGACGGTTAATGAAAAACTGTTTTTT CASSPTVNEKLFF
many TRBD1 TRBJ2-2 TRBV4-1 TGCGCCAGCAGCCAAGATCGTTGGGACAGGGGGAACACCGGGGAGCTGTTTTTT CASSQDRWDRGNTGELFF
many TRBD2 TRBJ2-7 TRBV4-1 TGCGCCAGCAGCCAACACCTCTTTGGACTAGCGGGAGCCCGCGAGCAGTACTTC CASSQHLFGLAGAREQYF
many TRBD1 TRBJ2-1 TRBV15 TGTGCCACCAGCACCCCTGACAGGGGAGGCAAGGAGTTCTTC CATSTPDRGGKEFF
many . TRBJ2-5 TRBV2 TGTGCCAGCCGGAGGGATTATGGCGGGACCGCCCAAGAGACCCAGTACTTC CASRRDYGGTAQETQYF
. . TRBJ1-3 TRBV18 TGTGCCAGCGCGCCTAGAGACTCTGGAAACACCATATATTTT CASAPRDSGNTIYF
. TRBD2 TRBJ2-7 TRBV2 TGTGCCAGCAGCGGGACTAGCGGGGGGGCCTACGAGCAGTACTTC CASSGTSGGAYEQYF
many . TRBJ2-5 TRBV19 TGTGCCAGTAGTCGCACGGGGTCAGAGACCCAGTACTTC CASSRTGSETQYF
many . TRBJ2-3 TRBV28 TGTGCCAGCTCCGAGGACAGCCACACAGATACGCAGTATTTT CASSEDSHTDTQYF
many . TRBJ2-5 TRBV18 TGTGCCAGCTCACCACGGGCTCAAGAGACCCAGTACTTC CASSPRAQETQYF
many TRBD2 TRBJ2-7 TRBV7-2 TGCGCCAGCAGCCTGGGACTAGGCTCCTACGAGCAGTACTTC CASSLGLGSYEQYF
many . TRBJ2-3 TRBV20-1 TGCAGTGCAGGGGACACGGCGACCCCCACAGATACGCAGTATTTT CSAGDTATPTDTQYF
few . TRBJ2-1 TRBV6-1 TGTGCCAGCAAAGTCCTGCCGGGAGTCTACGGGTATGAGCAGTTCTTC CASKVLPGVYGYEQFF
many . TRBJ2-7 TRBV12-3/TRBV12-4 TGTGCCAGCAGTTTCATAATATACCAGCGCTCGAGCTCCTACGAGCAGTACTTC CASSFIIYQRSSSYEQYF
. . TRBJ1-1 TRBV5-5 TGTGCCAGCACCGTTCTTGGGGGGGGTATCACTGAAGCTTTCTTT CASTVLGGGITEAFF
many TRBD2 TRBJ2-3 TRBV19 TGTGCCAGTAGTTTAGCGGGAGTACAAGATACGCAGTATTTT CASSLAGVQDTQYF
many . TRBJ2-1 TRBV2 TGTGCCAGCAGAGGGTCCGGGGCAGGGATGGCTGAGCAGTTCTTC CASRGSGAGMAEQFF
many . TRBJ2-1 TRBV30 TGTGCCCGCCGGGATCCTAGCAATGAGCAGTTCTTC CARRDPSNEQFF
many . TRBJ1-2 TRBV7-9 TGTGCCAGCAGCCCTGATGACAGCTATGGCTACACCTTC CASSPDDSYGYTF